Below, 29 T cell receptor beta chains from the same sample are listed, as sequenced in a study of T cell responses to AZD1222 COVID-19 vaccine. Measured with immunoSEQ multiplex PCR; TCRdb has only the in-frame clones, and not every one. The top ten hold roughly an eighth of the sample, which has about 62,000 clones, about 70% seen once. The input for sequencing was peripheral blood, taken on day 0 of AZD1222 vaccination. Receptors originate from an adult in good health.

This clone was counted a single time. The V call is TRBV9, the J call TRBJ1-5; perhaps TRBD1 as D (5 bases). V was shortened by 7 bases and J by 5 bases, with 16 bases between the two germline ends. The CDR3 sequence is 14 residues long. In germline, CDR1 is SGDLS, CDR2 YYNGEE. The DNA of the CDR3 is TGTGCCAGCTTTTGTACGGGGGACCATCAGCCCCAGCATTTT. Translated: CASFCTGDHQPQHF.

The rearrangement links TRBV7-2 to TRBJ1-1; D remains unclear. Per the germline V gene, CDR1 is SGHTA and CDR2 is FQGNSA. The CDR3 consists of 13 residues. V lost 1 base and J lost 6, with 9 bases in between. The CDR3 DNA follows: TGTGCCAGCAGCTTAGGGACGGGCGCTGAAGCTTTCTTT. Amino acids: CASSLGTGAEAFF.

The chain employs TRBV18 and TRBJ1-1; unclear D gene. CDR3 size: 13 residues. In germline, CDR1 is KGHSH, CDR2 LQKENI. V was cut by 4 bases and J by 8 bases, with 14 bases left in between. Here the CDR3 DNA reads TGTGCCAGCTCACGAGAAGTACAAACAGAAGCTTTCTTT. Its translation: CASSREVQTEAFF.

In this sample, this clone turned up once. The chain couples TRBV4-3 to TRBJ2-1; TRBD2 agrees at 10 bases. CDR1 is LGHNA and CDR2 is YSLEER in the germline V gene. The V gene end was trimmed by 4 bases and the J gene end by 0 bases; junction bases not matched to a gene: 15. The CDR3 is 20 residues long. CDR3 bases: TGCGCCAGCAGCCTCGGACCGGGACTAGCGATAACTAGCTCCTACAATGAGCAGTTCTTC. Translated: CASSLGPGLAITSSYNEQFF.

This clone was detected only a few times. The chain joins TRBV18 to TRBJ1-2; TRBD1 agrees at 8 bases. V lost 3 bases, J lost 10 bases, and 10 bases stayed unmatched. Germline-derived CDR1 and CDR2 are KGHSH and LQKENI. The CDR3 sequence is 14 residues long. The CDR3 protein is CASSPDRTGLNYTF. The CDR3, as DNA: TGTGCCAGCTCACCTGATAGGACAGGGTTAAACTACACCTTC.

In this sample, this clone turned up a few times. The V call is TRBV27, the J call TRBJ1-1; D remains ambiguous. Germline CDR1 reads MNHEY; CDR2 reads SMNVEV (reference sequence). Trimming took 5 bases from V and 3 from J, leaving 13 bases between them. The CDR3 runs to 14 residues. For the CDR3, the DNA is TGTGCCAGCAGTAACGGTCCGAGGGACACTGAAGCTTTCTTT. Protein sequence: CASSNGPRDTEAFF.

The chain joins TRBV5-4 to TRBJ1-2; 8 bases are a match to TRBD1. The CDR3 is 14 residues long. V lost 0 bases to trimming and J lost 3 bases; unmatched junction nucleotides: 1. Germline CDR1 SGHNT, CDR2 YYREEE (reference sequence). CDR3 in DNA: TGTGCCAGCAGCTTGGGACAGGGGTACTATGGCTACACCTTC. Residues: CASSLGQGYYGYTF.

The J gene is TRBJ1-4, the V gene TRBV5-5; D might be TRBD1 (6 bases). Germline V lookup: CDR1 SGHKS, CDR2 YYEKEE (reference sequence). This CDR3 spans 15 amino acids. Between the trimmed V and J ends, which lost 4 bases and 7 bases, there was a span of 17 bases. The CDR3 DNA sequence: TGTGCCAGCAGCCTGCTGGGGCGCAGGGGTGAAAAACTGTTTTTT. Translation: CASSLLGRRGEKLFF.

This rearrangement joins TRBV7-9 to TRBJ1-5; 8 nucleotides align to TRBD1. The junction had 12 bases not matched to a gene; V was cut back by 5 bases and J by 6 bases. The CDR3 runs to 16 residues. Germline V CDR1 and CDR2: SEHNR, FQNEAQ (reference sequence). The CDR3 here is CASSAGVQGASQPQHF. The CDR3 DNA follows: TGTGCCAGCAGCGCGGGGGTGCAGGGGGCAAGTCAGCCCCAGCATTTT.

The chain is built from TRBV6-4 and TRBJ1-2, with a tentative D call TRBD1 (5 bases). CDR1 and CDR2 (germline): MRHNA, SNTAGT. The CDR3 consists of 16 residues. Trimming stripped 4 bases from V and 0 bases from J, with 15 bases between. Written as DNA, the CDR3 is TGTGCCAGCAGTGGAGGGACGGGAGGAACTAACTATGGCTACACCTTC. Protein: CASSGGTGGTNYGYTF.

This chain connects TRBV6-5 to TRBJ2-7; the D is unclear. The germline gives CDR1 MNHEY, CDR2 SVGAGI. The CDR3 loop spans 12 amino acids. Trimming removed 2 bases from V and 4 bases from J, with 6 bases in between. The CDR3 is CASSYRVYEQYF. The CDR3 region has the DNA TGTGCCAGCAGTTACAGGGTTTACGAGCAGTACTTC.

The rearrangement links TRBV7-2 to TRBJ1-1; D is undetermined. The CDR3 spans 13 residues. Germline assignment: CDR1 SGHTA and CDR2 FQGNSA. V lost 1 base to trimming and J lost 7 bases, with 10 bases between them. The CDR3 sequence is CASSLVMDVEAFF. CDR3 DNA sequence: TGTGCCAGCAGCTTAGTGATGGATGTTGAAGCTTTCTTT. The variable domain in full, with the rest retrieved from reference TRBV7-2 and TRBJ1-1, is GAGVSQSPSNKVTEKGKDVELRCDPISGHTALYWYRQSLGQGLEFLIYFQGNSAPDKSGLPSDRFSAERTGGSVSTLTIQRTQQEDSAVYLCASSLVMDVEAFFGQGTRLTVV.

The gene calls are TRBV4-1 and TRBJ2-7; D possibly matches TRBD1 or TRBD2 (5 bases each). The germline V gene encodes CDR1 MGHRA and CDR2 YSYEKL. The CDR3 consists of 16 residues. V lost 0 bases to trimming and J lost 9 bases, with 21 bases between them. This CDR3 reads CASSQDARWTGPRQYF. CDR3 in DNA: TGCGCCAGCAGCCAAGACGCTCGCTGGACGGGGCCTCGGCAGTACTTC.

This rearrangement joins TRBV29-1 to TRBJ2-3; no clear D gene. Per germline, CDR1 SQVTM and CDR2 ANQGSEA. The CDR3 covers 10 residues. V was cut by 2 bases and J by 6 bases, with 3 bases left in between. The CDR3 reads CSVEWDTQYF. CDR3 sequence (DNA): TGCAGCGTTGAATGGGATACGCAGTATTTT.

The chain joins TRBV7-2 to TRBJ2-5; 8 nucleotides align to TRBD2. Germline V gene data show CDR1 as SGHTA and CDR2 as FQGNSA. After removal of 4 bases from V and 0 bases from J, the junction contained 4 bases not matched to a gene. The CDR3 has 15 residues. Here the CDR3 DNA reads TGTGCCAGCAGCTGGCGGGGGGACTACCAAGAGACCCAGTACTTC. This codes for CASSWRGDYQETQYF.

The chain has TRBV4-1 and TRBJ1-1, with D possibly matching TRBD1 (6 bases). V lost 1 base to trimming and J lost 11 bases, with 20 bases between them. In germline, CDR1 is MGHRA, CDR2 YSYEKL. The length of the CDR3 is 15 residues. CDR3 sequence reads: CASSQVSGQLLRAFF. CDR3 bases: TGCGCCAGCAGCCAAGTATCCGGACAGCTGTTGAGGGCTTTCTTT.

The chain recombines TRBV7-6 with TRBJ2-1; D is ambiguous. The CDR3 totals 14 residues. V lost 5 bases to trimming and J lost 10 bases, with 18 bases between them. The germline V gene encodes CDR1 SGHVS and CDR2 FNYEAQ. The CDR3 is CASSTRGTPREQFF. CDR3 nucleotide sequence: TGTGCCAGCAGCACCCGTGGAACCCCCCGGGAGCAGTTCTTC.

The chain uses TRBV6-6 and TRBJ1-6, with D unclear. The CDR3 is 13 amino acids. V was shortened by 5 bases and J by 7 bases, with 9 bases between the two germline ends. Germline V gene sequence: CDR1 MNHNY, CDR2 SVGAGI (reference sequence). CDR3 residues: CASSGRENSPLHF. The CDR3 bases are TGTGCCAGCAGTGGTAGGGAGAATTCACCCCTCCACTTT.

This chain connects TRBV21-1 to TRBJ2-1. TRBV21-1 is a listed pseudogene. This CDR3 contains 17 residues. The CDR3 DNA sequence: TGTGCCAGCAGCAAAGGTCAGGGGCTGGGACTCTACAATGAGCAGTTCTTC. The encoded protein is CASSKGQGLGLYNEQFF.

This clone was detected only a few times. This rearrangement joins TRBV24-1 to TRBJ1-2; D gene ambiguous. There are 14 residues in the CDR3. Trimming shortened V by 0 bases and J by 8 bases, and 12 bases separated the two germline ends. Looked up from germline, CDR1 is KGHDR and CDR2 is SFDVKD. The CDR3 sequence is CATSDLRRGGGYTF. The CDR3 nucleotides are TGTGCCACCAGTGATTTGCGTCGAGGAGGGGGCTACACCTTC.

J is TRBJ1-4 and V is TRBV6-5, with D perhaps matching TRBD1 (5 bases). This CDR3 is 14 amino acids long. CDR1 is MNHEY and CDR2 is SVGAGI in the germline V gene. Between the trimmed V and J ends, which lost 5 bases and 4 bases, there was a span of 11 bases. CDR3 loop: CASSQGSGNEKLFF. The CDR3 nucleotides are TGTGCCAGCAGTCAGGGTTCGGGTAATGAAAAACTGTTTTTT.

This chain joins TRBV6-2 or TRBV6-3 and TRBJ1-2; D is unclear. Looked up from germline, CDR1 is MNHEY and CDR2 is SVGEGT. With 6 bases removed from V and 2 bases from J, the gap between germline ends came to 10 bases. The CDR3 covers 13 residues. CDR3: CASSPGQNYGYTF. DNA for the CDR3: TGTGCCAGCAGCCCCGGGCAGAACTATGGCTACACCTTC.

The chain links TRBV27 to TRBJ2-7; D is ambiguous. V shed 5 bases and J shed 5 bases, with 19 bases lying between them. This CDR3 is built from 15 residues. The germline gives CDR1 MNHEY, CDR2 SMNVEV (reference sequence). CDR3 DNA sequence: TGTGCCAGCAGTCCCACTCCCCTCACCGGCGACGAGCAGTACTTC. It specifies CASSPTPLTGDEQYF.

CDR3 in DNA: TGTGCCTGGTCGAAAGGGGGTGACAATGAGCAGTTCTTC. It translates to CAWSKGGDNEQFF. The chain is built from TRBV30 and TRBJ2-1; D perhaps matches TRBD1 (6 bases). CDR1 and CDR2 from the germline V gene are GTSNPN and SVGIG (reference sequence). The V end was cut by 5 bases, the J end by 5 bases, with 13 bases between. The CDR3 loop spans 13 amino acids.

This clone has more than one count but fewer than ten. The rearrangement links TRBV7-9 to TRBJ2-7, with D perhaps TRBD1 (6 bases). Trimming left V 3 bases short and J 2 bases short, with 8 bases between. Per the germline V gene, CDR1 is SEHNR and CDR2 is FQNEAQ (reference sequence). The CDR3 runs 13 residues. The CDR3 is CASSLDSPYEQYF. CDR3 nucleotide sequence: TGTGCCAGCAGCTTGGACAGTCCCTACGAGCAGTACTTC.

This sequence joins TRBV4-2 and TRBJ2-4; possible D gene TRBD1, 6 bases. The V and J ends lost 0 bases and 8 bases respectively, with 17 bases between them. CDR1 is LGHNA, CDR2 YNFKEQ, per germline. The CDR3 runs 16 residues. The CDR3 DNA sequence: TGTGCCAGCAGCCAAGATCGGACACAGGGATCTGACATTCAGTACTTC. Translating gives CASSQDRTQGSDIQYF.

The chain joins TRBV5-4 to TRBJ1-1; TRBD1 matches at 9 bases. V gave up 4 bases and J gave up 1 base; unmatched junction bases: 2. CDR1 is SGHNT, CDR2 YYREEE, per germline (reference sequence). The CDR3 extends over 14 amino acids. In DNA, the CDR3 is TGTGCCAGCAGCATGGACAGGGGGAACACTGAAGCTTTCTTT. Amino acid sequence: CASSMDRGNTEAFF.

The CDR3 DNA reads TGTGCCAGCAGCTTCTCCATTGACAGGCCAAACACCGGGGAGCTGTTTTTT. Its protein is CASSFSIDRPNTGELFF. The V and J genes are TRBV7-6 and TRBJ2-2; the D gene is possibly TRBD1 (6 bases). V lost 3 bases and J lost 2, with 16 bases in between. The CDR3 is made up of 17 amino acids. Germline CDR1 is SGHVS and CDR2 is FNYEAQ.

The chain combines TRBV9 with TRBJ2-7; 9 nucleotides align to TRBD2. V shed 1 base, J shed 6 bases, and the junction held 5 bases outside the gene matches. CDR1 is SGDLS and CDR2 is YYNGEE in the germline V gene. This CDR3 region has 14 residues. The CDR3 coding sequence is TGTGCCAGCAGCGTACTGTCTAGCGGGGCCGAGCAGTACTTC. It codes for CASSVLSSGAEQYF.